What follows describes a single T cell receptor beta chain. Measured with immunoSEQ multiplex PCR; TCRdb has only the in-frame clones, and not every one. The data show roughly 150,000 clones, around 90% seen once. This CDR3 is built from 17 residues. V shed 4 bases and J 3 bases; nucleotides not matched to a gene: 10. The germline V gene encodes CDR1 SEHNR and CDR2 FQNEAQ (reference sequence). These data belong to a study of T cell responses to AZD1222 COVID-19 vaccine. The rearrangement uses TRBV7-9 and TRBJ2-1; 9 bases line up with TRBD2. The TCR was taken from an adult who received the AZD1222 COVID-19 vaccine. Here the sequenced sample was peripheral blood, taken 28 days after the second AZD1222 dose. CDR3 amino acids: CASSSLESGRNYNEQFF. Here the CDR3 DNA reads TGTGCCAGCAGCTCACTCGAAAGCGGGAGGAACTACAATGAGCAGTTCTTC.